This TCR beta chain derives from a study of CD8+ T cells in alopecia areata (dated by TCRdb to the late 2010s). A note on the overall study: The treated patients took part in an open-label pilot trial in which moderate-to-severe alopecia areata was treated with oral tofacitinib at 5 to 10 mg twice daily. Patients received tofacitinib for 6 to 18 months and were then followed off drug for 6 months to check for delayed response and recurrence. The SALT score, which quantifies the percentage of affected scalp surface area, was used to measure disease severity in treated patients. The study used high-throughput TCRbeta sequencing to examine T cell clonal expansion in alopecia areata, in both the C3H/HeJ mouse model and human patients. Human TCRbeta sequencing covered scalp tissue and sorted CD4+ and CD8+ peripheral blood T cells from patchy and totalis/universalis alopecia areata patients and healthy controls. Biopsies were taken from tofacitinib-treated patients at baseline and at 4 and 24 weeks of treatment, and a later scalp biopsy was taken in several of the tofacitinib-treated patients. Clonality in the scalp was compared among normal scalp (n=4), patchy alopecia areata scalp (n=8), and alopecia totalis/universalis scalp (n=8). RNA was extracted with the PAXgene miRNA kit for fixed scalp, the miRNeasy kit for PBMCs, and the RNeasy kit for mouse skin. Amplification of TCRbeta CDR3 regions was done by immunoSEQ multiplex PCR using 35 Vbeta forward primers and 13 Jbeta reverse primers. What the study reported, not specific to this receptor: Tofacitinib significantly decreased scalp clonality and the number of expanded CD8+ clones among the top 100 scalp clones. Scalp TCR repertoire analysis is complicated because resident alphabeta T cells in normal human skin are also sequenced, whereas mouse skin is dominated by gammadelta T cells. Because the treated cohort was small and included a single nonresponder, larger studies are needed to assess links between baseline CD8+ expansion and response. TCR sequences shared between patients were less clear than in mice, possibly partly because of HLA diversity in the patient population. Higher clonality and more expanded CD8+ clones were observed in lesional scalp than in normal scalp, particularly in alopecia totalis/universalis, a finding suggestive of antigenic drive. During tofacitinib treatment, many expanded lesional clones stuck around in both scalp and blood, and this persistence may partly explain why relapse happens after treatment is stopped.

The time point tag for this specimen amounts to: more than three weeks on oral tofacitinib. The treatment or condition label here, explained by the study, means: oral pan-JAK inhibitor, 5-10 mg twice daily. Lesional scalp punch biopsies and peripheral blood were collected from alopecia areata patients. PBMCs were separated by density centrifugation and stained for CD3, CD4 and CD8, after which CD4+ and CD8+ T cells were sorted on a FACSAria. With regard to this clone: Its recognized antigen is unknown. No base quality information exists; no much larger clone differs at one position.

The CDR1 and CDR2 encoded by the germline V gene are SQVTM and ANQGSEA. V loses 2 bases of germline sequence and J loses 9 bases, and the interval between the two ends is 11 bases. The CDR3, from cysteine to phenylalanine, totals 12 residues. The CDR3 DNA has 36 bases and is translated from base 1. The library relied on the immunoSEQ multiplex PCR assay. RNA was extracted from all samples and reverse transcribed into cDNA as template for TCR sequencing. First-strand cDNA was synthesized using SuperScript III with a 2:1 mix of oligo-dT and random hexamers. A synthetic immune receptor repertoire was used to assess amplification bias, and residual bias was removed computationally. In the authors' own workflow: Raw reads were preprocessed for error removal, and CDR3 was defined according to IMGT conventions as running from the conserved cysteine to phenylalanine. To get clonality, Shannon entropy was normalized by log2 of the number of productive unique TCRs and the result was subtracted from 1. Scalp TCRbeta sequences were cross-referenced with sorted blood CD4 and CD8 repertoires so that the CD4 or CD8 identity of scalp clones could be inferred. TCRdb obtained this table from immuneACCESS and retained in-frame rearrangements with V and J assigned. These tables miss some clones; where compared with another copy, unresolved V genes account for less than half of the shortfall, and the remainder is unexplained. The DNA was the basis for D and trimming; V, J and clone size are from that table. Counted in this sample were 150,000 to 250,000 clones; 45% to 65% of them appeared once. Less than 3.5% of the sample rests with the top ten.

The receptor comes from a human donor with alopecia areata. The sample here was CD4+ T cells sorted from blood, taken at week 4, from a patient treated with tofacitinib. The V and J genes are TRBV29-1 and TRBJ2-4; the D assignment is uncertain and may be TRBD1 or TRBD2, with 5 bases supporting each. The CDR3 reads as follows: CSVEREGSIQYF. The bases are TGCAGCGTTGAACGCGAGGGGAGCATTCAGTACTTC.